In this sample, the clone carrying this T cell receptor beta chain turned up many times. At one boundary the junction diverges from the germline segment, which might be a read error. Germline CDR1 SNHLY, CDR2 FYNNEI. The CDR3 spans 10 residues. This record comes from a study of patients with pleural tuberculosis. A single record per CDR3 protein comes from TCRdb applying MiXCR to the reads. The sample lists 45,000 to 60,000 distinct CDR3 sequences, 5.5% to 8% occurring once. The clonotype was recovered from a human donor with pleural tuberculosis. The chain employs TRBV2 and TRBJ2-3; D ambiguous. CDR3 in amino acids: CASGEDTQYF. CDR3 DNA: TGTGCCAGCGGTGAAGATACGCAGTATTTT.